The 8 T cell receptor beta chains in this list originate from one sample, sequenced in a study of T-cell memory formation after mild COVID-19. TCRdb used MiXCR to reprocess the 5' RACE reads, holding one entry per CDR3 protein. Seen here are 500,000 to 600,000 distinct CDR3 sequences, about 20% observed once, and the top ten hold 12%. Source material: PBMCs or a T cell subset sorted from them (not recorded which). These receptors were taken from an adult woman who had mild COVID-19 (a few samples of this study predate the infection). Cell type and time point are not known.

This clonotype occurred a few times. This chain links TRBV29-1 with TRBJ2-1; D is unclear. The CDR3 length is 12 residues. Trimming removed 6 bases at V and 4 bases at J, with 10 bases between. The germline CDR1 and CDR2 sequences are SQVTM and ANQGSEA. This CDR3 reads CSVSARYNEQFF. CDR3 nucleotide sequence: TGCAGCGTCTCGGCCCGGTACAATGAGCAGTTCTTC.

This clonotype has a handful of counts. The chain is built from TRBV4-1 and TRBJ2-1, with 7 bases lining up with TRBD1. With V trimmed by 1 base and J by 7 bases, 10 bases remained unmatched. This CDR3 region has 16 residues. The germline V gene has CDR1 MGHRA and CDR2 YSYEKL. The CDR3 spells CASSQAVVGGYNEQFF. The CDR3 DNA follows: TGCGCCAGCAGCCAAGCGGTTGTAGGGGGCTATAATGAGCAGTTCTTC.

This clonotype was detected a few times. The V and J genes are TRBV2 and TRBJ1-1; no reliable D call. This CDR3 has 11 residues. Trimming shortened V by 5 bases and J by 6 bases, and 7 bases separated the two germline ends. Germline-derived CDR1 and CDR2 are SNHLY and FYNNEI. The CDR3 sequence is CASSTEAEAFF. CDR3 in DNA: TGTGCCAGCAGTACGGAGGCTGAAGCTTTCTTT.

This clonotype came up a few times. The rearrangement links TRBV7-9 to TRBJ2-7, with TRBD2 as a possible D gene (5 bases). The germline gives CDR1 SEHNR, CDR2 FQNEAQ (reference sequence). Trimming left V 1 base short and J 3 bases short, with 13 bases between. The CDR3 sequence is 15 residues long. The CDR3 region is CASSLVSSGLYEQYF. CDR3 in DNA: TGTGCCAGCAGCTTAGTATCCAGCGGCCTCTACGAGCAGTACTTC.

The CDR3 is CSVSLRGTEAFF. The DNA for the CDR3 is TGCAGCGTTTCCCTACGGGGCACTGAAGCTTTCTTT. The chain employs TRBV29-1 and TRBJ1-1; D not certain. Germline lookup yields CDR1 SQVTM and CDR2 ANQGSEA. The CDR3 spans 12 residues. With 5 bases removed from V and 4 bases from J, the gap between germline ends came to 11 bases.

V and J are TRBV29-1 and TRBJ1-1, with no clear D. Trimming took 3 bases from V and 1 from J, leaving 6 bases between them. CDR3 length equals 12 residues. Germline V gene lookup returns CDR1 SQVTM and CDR2 ANQGSEA. CDR3 bases: TGCAGCGTTGAGTCCGGGAACACTGAAGCTTTCTTT. Its translation is CSVESGNTEAFF.

The chain is built from TRBV12-5 and TRBJ2-3; D remains ambiguous. From germline, CDR1 is LGHNT and CDR2 FRNRAP. With 0 bases removed from V and 5 bases from J, the gap between germline ends came to 15 bases. The CDR3 totals 16 residues. The DNA for the CDR3 is TGTGCTAGTGGTTTGGTAAAGCTTGGGTGGCGAGATACGCAGTATTTT. Protein: CASGLVKLGWRDTQYF.

This rearrangement joins TRBV6-2 or TRBV6-3 to TRBJ2-7; 7 bases map to TRBD2. V was clipped by 10 bases and J by 1 base; unmatched bases: 7. The germline V gene has CDR1 MNHEY and CDR2 SVGEGT. The CDR3 extends over 13 amino acids. The CDR3 DNA reads as TGTGCCACCCTAAGCGGGAAATCCTACGAGCAGTACTTC. Translating gives CATLSGKSYEQYF.